Listed here is a single TCR beta chain. From germline, CDR1 is WNHNN and CDR2 SYGVQD (reference sequence). The CDR3 has 16 residues. Trimming took off 3 bases at V and 0 bases at J, with 11 bases between the two ends. The sample is drawn from a study of blood T cell repertoires in COVID-19. Study context: Italy, Spain and the United States were the sources of the convalescent and acute COVID-19 samples. Sources were T cells, B-cell-depleted T cells, or PBMCs; the material itself was cDNA or gDNA.

The authors' processing: Estimation of nucleated cell counts was performed using reference gene primer amplification. TCRdb's copy holds only in-frame clones and misses some; the assay was immunoSEQ multiplex PCR. The D gene and trimming were derived from the DNA, and the V and J assignments and clone size from that table. Of 240,000 or so clones listed, around 86% are singletons. The sequence derives from a woman aged 60-75 years with active or convalescent COVID-19. Material: peripheral blood. The genes are TRBV10-1 and TRBJ2-2; possibly TRBD1 for D (5 bases). CDR3: CASSDGQNANTGELFF. The DNA for the CDR3 is TGCGCCAGCAGTGACGGACAAAACGCGAACACCGGGGAGCTGTTTTTT.